Shown below are 2 T cell receptor beta chains from a single sample sequenced in a study of T-cell memory formation after mild COVID-19. TCRdb used MiXCR to reprocess the 5' RACE reads, holding one entry per CDR3 protein. Of under 150,000 distinct CDR3 sequences listed, 22% are singletons. The sequenced sample consisted of PBMCs or a T cell subset sorted from them (not recorded which). All receptors come from a man in his late teens or twenties who had mild COVID-19 (a few samples of this study predate the infection). Cell type and time point are not known.

The V gene is TRBV21-1, the J gene TRBJ2-1; the table names TRBD1, a call not compared with the DNA. TRBV21-1 is a pseudogene segment. There are 19 residues in the CDR3. The CDR3 protein is CASSNSTQTVRGRYNEQFF. DNA of the CDR3: TGTGCCAGCAGCAACTCTACCCAGACGGTCCGGGGGCGCTACAATGAGCAGTTCTTC.

This chain links TRBV6-2 or TRBV6-3 with TRBJ2-5; D is undetermined. CDR3 length: 15 amino acids. Trimming left V 0 bases short and J 5 bases short, with 13 bases between. Germline V gene lookup returns CDR1 MNHEY and CDR2 SVGEGT. The CDR3 protein is CASSYSGYLGETQYF. The CDR3 region has the DNA TGTGCCAGCAGTTACTCCGGCTACTTGGGGGAGACCCAGTACTTC.